The 16 T cell receptor beta chains below all came from one sample that was sequenced in a study of blood T cell repertoires in COVID-19. The method was immunoSEQ multiplex PCR; TCRdb's version includes in-frame clones alone and lacks a portion of them. The data show about 230,000 clones, 80% to 90% seen once. Sequenced: peripheral blood. All receptors come from a man aged 50-60 years with COVID-19, enrolled during active disease.

The chain carries TRBV24-1 and TRBJ2-1; D perhaps matches TRBD1 (5 bases). The length of the CDR3 is 12 residues. V was cut by 3 bases and J by 9 bases, with 8 bases left in between. CDR1 and CDR2 from the germline V gene are KGHDR and SFDVKD. CDR3 protein: CATSDTQGEQFF. Written as DNA, the CDR3 is TGTGCCACCAGTGATACCCAGGGTGAGCAGTTCTTC.

This rearrangement joins TRBV25-1 to TRBJ1-2; D is unclear. The germline CDR1 and CDR2 sequences are MGHDK and SYGVNS. The ends were cut back, 2 bases at V and 4 bases at J, with 8 bases in the middle. The CDR3 totals 13 residues. CDR3 DNA: TGTGCCAGCAGTGAAGGCGGCCTCTATGGCTACACCTTC. Its translation is CASSEGGLYGYTF.

The chain joins TRBV7-9 to TRBJ2-7, with 8 bases fitting TRBD1. V trimming: 5 bases; J trimming: 5 bases; junction bases outside the gene matches: 8. Germline assignment: CDR1 SEHNR and CDR2 FQNEAQ (reference sequence). The CDR3 sequence is 14 residues long. DNA for the CDR3: TGTGCCAGCAGCCGCGGACAGGGCCTGCACGAGCAGTACTTC. It specifies CASSRGQGLHEQYF.

The CDR3 reads CASSKVETVGYTF. Written as DNA, the CDR3 is TGTGCCAGCAGCAAAGTCGAGACAGTAGGCTACACCTTC. This chain links TRBV21-1 with TRBJ1-2; the table's D call, TRBD1, was not checked against the DNA. TRBV21-1 is listed as a pseudogene. The CDR3 is 13 residues long.

This chain joins TRBV28 and TRBJ1-2; D is possibly TRBD1 (5 bases). CDR1 and CDR2 (germline): MDHEN, SYDVKM. This CDR3 has 13 amino acids. The germline V and J ends were trimmed by 3 bases and 4 bases, with 9 bases remaining between them. For the CDR3, the DNA is TGTGCCAGCAGTTTTCAGGGATTCTATGGCTACACCTTC. This gives the protein CASSFQGFYGYTF.

The chain employs TRBV5-4 and TRBJ1-1; TRBD1 matches at 7 bases. The junction had 6 bases not matched to a gene; V was cut back by 4 bases and J by 3 bases. CDR1 is SGHNT, CDR2 YYREEE, per germline (reference sequence). The CDR3 loop spans 14 amino acids. CDR3 amino acids: CASSRADRDTEAFF. The CDR3 coding sequence is TGTGCCAGCAGCCGGGCTGACAGGGACACTGAAGCTTTCTTT. The full variable domain, its missing parts supplied by reference TRBV5-4 and TRBJ1-1, is ETGVTQSPTHLIKTRGQQVTLRCSSQSGHNTVSWYQQALGQGPQFIFQYYREEENGRGNFPPRFSGLQFPNYSSELNVNALELDDSALYLCASSRADRDTEAFFGQGTRLTVV.

V and J are TRBV21-1 and TRBJ2-5; the tabulated D call, TRBD2, remains unverified against the DNA. TRBV21-1 counts as a pseudogene. The CDR3 runs to 15 residues. The CDR3 DNA is TGTGCCAGCAGCAAATCCGGGACTAGGTCTGAGACCCAGTACTTC. This sequence encodes CASSKSGTRSETQYF.

V gene TRBV12-3 or TRBV12-4 combines with J gene TRBJ1-1; tentatively, D is TRBD1 (6 bases). The ends were cut back, 7 bases at V and 8 bases at J, with 17 bases in the middle. The length of the CDR3 is 13 residues. CDR3 residues: CASNPPGHWEAFF. The CDR3, as DNA: TGTGCCAGCAATCCACCGGGACACTGGGAAGCTTTCTTT.

This clone was seen a single time. The chain carries TRBV3-1 (or the pseudogene TRBV3-2) and TRBJ1-3; D is ambiguous. V was cut by 1 base and J by 3 bases, with 10 bases left in between. The CDR3 is 15 residues long. Germline lookup yields CDR1 LGHDT and CDR2 YNNKEL (reference sequence). The CDR3 loop is CASSQVRVGGNTIYF. The DNA for the CDR3 is TGTGCCAGCAGCCAAGTCCGCGTTGGTGGAAACACCATATATTTT.

J is TRBJ1-1 and V is TRBV3-1 (or the pseudogene TRBV3-2), with D possibly matching TRBD1 (5 bases). Germline V gene data show CDR1 as LGHDT and CDR2 as YNNKEL (reference sequence). Deletions cut 1 base from V and 10 bases from J, with 10 bases between. This CDR3 is built from 12 residues. CDR3 in DNA: TGTGCCAGCAGCCAAGTGAGCGGGGGAGCTTTCTTT. Translated, it gives CASSQVSGGAFF.

The V and J genes are TRBV5-8 and TRBJ2-2, with TRBD2 matching 8 bases. V was clipped by 6 bases and J by 1 base; unmatched bases: 14. The CDR3 has 18 amino acids. Germline CDR1 SGHTS, CDR2 YDEGEE. For the CDR3, the DNA is TGTGCCAGCAAGTGGACGGGAGGGCTGCCCTTGAACACCGGGGAGCTGTTTTTT. Translating gives CASKWTGGLPLNTGELFF.

The chain employs TRBV7-2 and TRBJ1-5; D unresolved. The V end was cut by 1 base, the J end by 3 bases, with 10 bases between. Looked up from germline, CDR1 is SGHTA and CDR2 is FQGNSA. This CDR3 is built from 15 residues. The CDR3 coding sequence is TGTGCCAGCAGCTTAGATCAAGCCCTCAATCAGCCCCAGCATTTT. Protein: CASSLDQALNQPQHF.

This clone was counted a single time. V is TRBV3-1 (or the pseudogene TRBV3-2) and J is TRBJ2-3; D uncertain. The V end was cut by 6 bases, the J end by 5 bases, with 18 bases between. CDR3 length: 15 residues. Germline CDR1 is LGHDT and CDR2 is YNNKEL (reference sequence). The CDR3 sequence: CASSSYPLEQDTQYF. The CDR3 nucleotides read TGTGCCAGCAGTTCTTATCCCCTAGAACAAGATACGCAGTATTTT.

The gene calls are TRBV7-3 and TRBJ1-6; TRBD1 agrees at 7 bases. Germline CDR1 and CDR2: SGHTA and FQGTGA. The CDR3 has 15 residues. The junction had 9 bases not matched to a gene; V was cut back by 5 bases and J by 8 bases. The CDR3 loop reads CASSTGQAGDSPLHF. The DNA of the CDR3 is TGTGCCAGCAGCACCGGACAGGCTGGCGATTCACCCCTCCACTTT.

The chain combines TRBV5-8 with TRBJ2-7; 10 bases agree with TRBD2. The CDR3 has 16 amino acids. Per the germline V gene, CDR1 is SGHTS and CDR2 is YDEGEE. V was pared by 6 bases and J by 3 bases, with 12 bases of the junction left unmatched. CDR3 nucleotides: TGTGCCAGCATCCCCGGCCTAGCGGGAGTGTACTACGAGCAGTACTTC. This translates into CASIPGLAGVYYEQYF. Filled out from reference TRBV5-8 and TRBJ2-7, the complete variable domain reads EAGVTQSPTHLIKTRGQQATLRCSPISGHTSVYWYQQALGLGLQFLLWYDEGEERNRGNFPPRFSGRQFPNYSSELNVNALELEDSALYLCASIPGLAGVYYEQYFGPGTRLTVT.

The J gene is TRBJ2-1, the V gene TRBV4-3; 8 nucleotides line up with TRBD2. Per germline, CDR1 LGHNA and CDR2 YSLEER. The CDR3 length is 16 residues. Germline trimming cut 5 bases from V and 4 bases from J; bases unmatched to any gene: 10. This CDR3 is CASSAVPGGSYNEQFF. CDR3 in DNA: TGCGCCAGCAGCGCGGTCCCGGGGGGGTCGTACAATGAGCAGTTCTTC.